Listed below are T cell receptor beta chains from one sample, sequenced in a study of CD8+CD57+ T cells in acquired aplastic anemia. TCRdb itself ran the reads through MiXCR, one entry per CDR3 protein. The profile shows about 190,000 distinct CDR3 sequences, around 66% of them singletons. The source material was sorted CD4+, CD8+, or CD8+CD57+ T cells (not recorded which) from PBMCs. The receptors stem from a human donor with severe aplastic anemia or a healthy control (not recorded which). CDR3s leave out the opening cysteine and the closing phenylalanine or tryptophan. The order of the fields is D gene, V gene, CDR3 protein. A D gene is named only where the DNA matches it firmly.

>-|TRBV29-1
SVGTDSGYEQY
>TRBD1|TRBV10-3
ASQRLTGLAYNEQF
>-|TRBV25-1
ASRDTQATNEKLF
>-|TRBV6-4
ASRNQENTIY
>-|TRBV29-1
SVTRRTHYNEQF
>TRBD2|TRBV9
ASSSDPGGCEQF
>TRBD1|TRBV29-1
SVIGTGFGYT
>TRBD1|TRBV10-3
AISGPQGTSSGANVLT
>TRBD1|TRBV20-1
SALWTGSTDKLF
>-|TRBV19
ASSGLAGAYEQY
>TRBD1|TRBV12-3/TRBV12-4
ASSRVDRYREQY
>-|TRBV4-3
ASSQDRAMGTDTQY
>TRBD1|TRBV4-3
ASSQGTGNTGELF
>-|TRBV10-2
ASSPSGYGGYT
>-|TRBV2
ASSQPSPRGVGYEQY
>-|TRBV3-1
ASREGLNTEAF
>-|TRBV7-3
ASSDRLSTDTQY
>TRBD1|TRBV9
ASSGWTGGLGYNEQF
>TRBD1|TRBV20-1
SAGTGGYGYT
>TRBD1|TRBV5-1
ASSLSGTGGHEQY
>TRBD2|TRBV20-1
SARGLAERSYEQY
>TRBD2|TRBV5-5
ASSTRLASDTQY
>-|TRBV28
ASSLQSSNQPQH
>-|TRBV7-9
ASSDGGNTIY
>TRBD1|TRBV7-9
ASSAGTGGIQPQH
>-|TRBV24-1
ATSDTTVNYEQY
>-|TRBV7-2
ASSLGSYTYEQY
>-|TRBV10-2
ASSERVAEETQY
>TRBD1|TRBV29-1
SLGGQGSRNEQF
>-|TRBV3-1
ASSQVEAPGELF
>-|TRBV9
ASRGSGSGNTIY
>TRBD1|TRBV19
ASSLTGNEKLF
>TRBD1|TRBV24-1
ATSDARTGFEQY
>-|TRBV7-8
ASSLGRGNLHGYT
>-|TRBV12-3/TRBV12-4
ASSLVVRGNTIY
>TRBD1|TRBV19
ASSTSGTGGML
>TRBD1|TRBV10-3
AISYRGDYGYT
>TRBD2|TRBV9
ASSVEGGGSAGELF
>-|TRBV20-1
SAYRDTNYEQY
>TRBD2|TRBV9
ASSVGTSGGQETQY
>TRBD1|TRBV30
AWTDGQGNTEAF
>-|TRBV5-6
ASSPVTTGFTDTQY
>TRBD2|TRBV2
ARPPGGERHLETQY
>TRBD1|TRBV7-9
ASSLGDRVTGQPQH
>-|TRBV29-1
SVNLQRGGAEAF
>TRBD2|TRBV7-2
ASSLRGGRAAGETQY
>TRBD2|TRBV10-3
AISYGTKNSYEQY
>-|TRBV5-1
ASKGSSNPDTQY
>TRBD1|TRBV7-9
ASSLGPAGGERFEAF
>-|TRBV2
AGEGALQETQY
>-|TRBV20-1
SAGSGNTEAF
>-|TRBV7-2
ASSPRLEQF
>TRBD2|TRBV7-9
ASSAPKGRVNTGGLF
>-|TRBV2
ASMSRVRGNTIY
>TRBD1|TRBV7-3
ASSHLGQGQRNTEAF